This T cell receptor beta chain was retrieved from a study of T cell responses to AZD1222 COVID-19 vaccine (dated by TCRdb to the early 2020s). Broadly, across the study: A total of about 230 trial participants underwent TCR sequencing, of whom some 210 received two doses of AZD1222 and some 26 received two doses of the MenACWY control vaccine. Trial participants were enrolled into age subgroups of 18-55, 56-69 and 70-plus years, which contained around 140, 26 and 57 TCR-sequenced participants, respectively.

The time point label, as the study defines it: about 28 days (+/-7) after the second vaccine dose. AZD1222 recipients with second doses at about 4 weeks or about 12 weeks were pooled, because spike-specific TCR depth and breadth did not differ between schedules. Samples from vaccinated people were obtained from the UK trials COV001 and COV002, which included a single-blind randomized controlled phase 2/3 trial of AZD1222 (ChAdOx1 nCoV-19) in healthy adults. Trial participant PBMC samples were collected at day 0 and day 28 after the second dose for TCRbeta chain sequencing. There are many counts of this clone. The target of this receptor is not known. Base qualities are not provided; no much larger clone lies one nucleotide away. The V end loses 0 bases and the J end loses 2 bases, and a stretch of 31 bases separates them. From a lookup of the germline V gene (reference sequence), CDR1 and CDR2 are LGHDT and YNNKEL. The CDR3 holds 22 amino acids from the cysteine to the phenylalanine. Just CDR3 DNA is preserved here, 66 bases in frame from base 1.

The CDR3 regions of human TCRbeta chains were analyzed by immunosequencing. In the paper's pipeline: Repertoire TCRs were matched against a reference library of SARS-CoV-2-specific TCRs generated with the MIRA antigen-specificity platform. Breadth meant the fraction of unique TCRs that were SARS-CoV-2-associated, whereas depth meant the fraction of total T cells that were SARS-CoV-2-associated. Using the MIRA data, each spike-specific TCR was assigned both to the spike region to which the TCR was reactive and to a CD4 or CD8 class. Log10-transformed breadth and depth values were compared by one-way ANOVA with Sidak's multiple comparisons tests. Sourced from immuneACCESS, this table was stored by TCRdb with only in-frame sequences that have V and J called. A share of the clones is absent; for the studies checked, an unresolved V gene accounts for under half, and the remainder has no known explanation. The DNA was the basis for D and trimming; V, J and clone size are from that table. This sample has some 170,000 clones in its table, and about 92% of those were observed once. The ten most abundant clones make up approximately 1.1% of the sample.

What the work shows at the level of the full study, not this receptor alone: After two AZD1222 doses, both the breadth and the depth of spike-specific TCRs were significantly higher than at day 0 and than in MenACWY recipients. Most participants were white British and females outnumbered males, and the authors suggested that clonal diversity may have been underestimated. Because no day 14 peak-response samples were available, the repertoires could be characterized only after the peak T cell response. The 56-69-year group was small, and its depth increase did not reach significance, likely because of low power. The vaccine-associated CD4 TCRs covered the entire spike protein, and the dominant responses fell in regions 160-218 and 743-854. Conclusions about previously exposed vaccinees are limited, since just six AZD1222 recipients were seropositive for SARS-CoV-2 at baseline. Nearly half of unique spike-specific TCRs reportedly recognized epitopes outside regions mutated in the B.1.351 and B.1.1.7 variants.

The sequence came from an adult who received the AZD1222 COVID-19 vaccine. Here the sequenced sample was peripheral blood, taken 28 days after the second AZD1222 dose. The V gene is TRBV3-1 (or the pseudogene TRBV3-2) and the J gene is TRBJ1-2; confidence is insufficient to name the D gene. The CDR3 reads as follows: CASSQDLVREELAAPLNYGYTF. The base sequence is TGTGCCAGCAGCCAAGATCTGGTCCGGGAGGAGTTGGCGGCACCACTAAACTATGGCTACACCTTC.